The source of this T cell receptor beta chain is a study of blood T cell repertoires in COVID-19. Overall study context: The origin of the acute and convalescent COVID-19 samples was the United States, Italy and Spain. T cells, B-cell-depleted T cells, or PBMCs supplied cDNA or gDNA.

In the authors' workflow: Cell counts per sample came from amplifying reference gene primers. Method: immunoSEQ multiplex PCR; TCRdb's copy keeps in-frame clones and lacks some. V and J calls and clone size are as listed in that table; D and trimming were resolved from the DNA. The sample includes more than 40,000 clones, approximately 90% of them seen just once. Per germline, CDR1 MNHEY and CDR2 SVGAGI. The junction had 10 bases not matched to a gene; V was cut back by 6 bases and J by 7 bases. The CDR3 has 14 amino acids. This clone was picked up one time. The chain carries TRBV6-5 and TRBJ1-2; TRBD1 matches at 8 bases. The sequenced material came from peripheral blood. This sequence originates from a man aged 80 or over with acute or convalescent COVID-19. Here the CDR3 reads CASRDQGAHRGYTF. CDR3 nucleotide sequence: TGTGCCAGCAGGGACCAGGGGGCGCATCGTGGCTACACCTTC.